The 15 T cell receptor beta chains below come from one sample, sequenced in a study of PD-1 blockade in classical Hodgkin lymphoma. Generated by immunoSEQ multiplex PCR, the TCRdb table keeps only in-frame clones and is missing some. Of some 100,000 clones in the sample, around 89% were seen once. All trial patients relapsed after autologous stem cell transplantation. Sequences were derived from peripheral blood mononuclear cells (PBMCs), sampled before the second cycle of nivolumab. The receptors originated from a human donor with classical Hodgkin lymphoma.

This chain connects TRBV7-2 to TRBJ1-3, with 8 bases lining up with TRBD1. CDR1 is SGHTA and CDR2 is FQGNSA in the germline V gene. This CDR3 has 15 amino acids. J lost 0 bases, V lost 6 bases, and 4 bases had no gene match. Here the CDR3 DNA reads TGTGCCAGCAGTCGGGACAGGACCTCTGGAAACACCATATATTTT. Amino acid sequence: CASSRDRTSGNTIYF.

The gene calls are TRBV4-3 and TRBJ2-7; 7 positions match TRBD1. The CDR3 has 12 residues. The trim removed 2 bases at V and 5 bases at J, leaving 0 bases unmatched. CDR1 is LGHNA and CDR2 is YSLEER in the germline V gene. The CDR3 DNA reads as TGCGCCAGCAGCCAACAGGGGGACGAGCAGTACTTC. Translated: CASSQQGDEQYF.

The chain joins TRBV7-3 to TRBJ2-4; no firm D call. Germline loops: CDR1 SGHTA, CDR2 FQGTGA. The V end was cut by 5 bases, the J end by 1 base, with 6 bases between. The CDR3 loop spans 13 amino acids. CDR3 in DNA: TGTGCCAGCAGCGGATCGGCCAAAAACATTCAGTACTTC. It specifies CASSGSAKNIQYF.

The chain combines TRBV19 with TRBJ2-1; the D gene is possibly TRBD1 (7 bases). Germline CDR1 is LNHDA and CDR2 is SQIVND (reference sequence). Trimming took 6 bases from V and 10 from J, leaving 13 bases between them. There are 12 residues in the CDR3. DNA for the CDR3: TGTGCCAGTAGCCCAGGGGGGACCGAGCAGTTCTTC. Amino acids: CASSPGGTEQFF.

The chain combines TRBV2 with TRBJ2-4; D ambiguous. Germline CDR1 SNHLY, CDR2 FYNNEI. The CDR3 totals 13 residues. V was cut by 4 bases and J by 0 bases, with 4 bases left in between. As DNA, the CDR3 is TGTGCCAGCAGTGGGGTAGCCAAAAACATTCAGTACTTC. Its protein product is CASSGVAKNIQYF.

The rearrangement links TRBV7-9 to TRBJ2-7; 11 nucleotides match TRBD2. The V and J ends lost 4 bases and 0 bases, in that order; junction bases with no gene match: 2. The CDR3 contains 15 residues. Per the germline V gene, CDR1 is SEHNR and CDR2 is FQNEAQ (reference sequence). The chain's CDR3 is CASSSTSGASYEQYF. In DNA form, the CDR3 reads TGTGCCAGCAGCTCGACTAGCGGGGCCTCCTACGAGCAGTACTTC.

The chain couples TRBV29-1 to TRBJ2-7; TRBD1 might be the D (5 bases). V lost 4 bases and J lost 0, with 10 bases in between. The CDR3 covers 13 residues. Germline CDR1 SQVTM, CDR2 ANQGSEA. The CDR3 region is CSVAQDNSYEQYF. As DNA, the CDR3 is TGCAGCGTTGCTCAGGACAACTCCTACGAGCAGTACTTC.

The chain joins TRBV2 to TRBJ2-2; 7 positions agree with TRBD2. Germline CDR1 SNHLY, CDR2 FYNNEI. The junction had 7 bases not matched to a gene; V was cut back by 1 base and J by 8 bases. The CDR3 is made up of 15 amino acids. The CDR3: CASSEEWGGRGELFF. The CDR3 region has the DNA TGTGCCAGCAGTGAAGAGTGGGGGGGTAGAGGGGAGCTGTTTTTT. Full variable domain (remainder filled in from reference TRBV2 and TRBJ2-2): EPEVTQTPSHQVTQMGQEVILRCVPISNHLYFYWYRQILGQKVEFLVSFYNNEISEKSEIFDDQFSVERPDGSNFTLKIRSTKLEDSAMYFCASSEEWGGRGELFFGEGSRLTVL.

The chain employs TRBV7-2 and TRBJ2-1; D not certain. CDR1 is SGHTA and CDR2 is FQGNSA in the germline V gene. The CDR3 is made up of 14 amino acids. Trimming stripped 4 bases from V and 6 bases from J, with 13 bases between. CDR3 in amino acids: CASSSLISANEQFF. CDR3 in DNA: TGTGCCAGCAGCTCCCTCATCTCCGCCAATGAGCAGTTCTTC.

The chain joins TRBV30 to TRBJ1-2, with 8 positions matching TRBD1. The CDR3 spans 13 residues. From germline, CDR1 is GTSNPN and CDR2 SVGIG (reference sequence). V trimming: 3 bases; J trimming: 4 bases; junction bases outside the gene matches: 4. The CDR3 nucleotides read TGTGCCTGGAGACAAGACAGGGGCTATGGCTACACCTTC. This encodes CAWRQDRGYGYTF.

The rearrangement links TRBV19 to TRBJ2-2; maybe TRBD1 (6 bases). CDR3 length: 15 amino acids. The germline CDR1 and CDR2 sequences are LNHDA and SQIVND (reference sequence). V was pared by 2 bases and J by 5 bases, with 12 bases between. The CDR3 is CASSIMTGQTGELFF. In DNA form, the CDR3 reads TGTGCCAGTAGTATAATGACAGGACAAACCGGGGAGCTGTTTTTT.

This clone has only a few counts. The chain carries TRBV18 and TRBJ2-5; D gene unclear. The CDR3 loop spans 14 amino acids. Germline loops: CDR1 KGHSH, CDR2 LQKENI. Trimming took 3 bases from V and 5 from J, leaving 13 bases between them. The DNA of the CDR3 is TGTGCCAGCTCACCCTCCGACGAGCTGGAGACCCAGTACTTC. Protein: CASSPSDELETQYF.

V is TRBV27 and J is TRBJ2-5; D assignment may be TRBD1 or TRBD2 (5 bases each). Per the germline V gene, CDR1 is MNHEY and CDR2 is SMNVEV (reference sequence). V was pared by 4 bases and J by 3 bases, with 12 bases between. This CDR3 has 14 amino acids. The CDR3 protein is CASSSRDGEETQYF. As DNA, the CDR3 is TGTGCCAGCAGTTCCCGGGACGGAGAAGAGACCCAGTACTTC.

This sequence joins TRBV6-5 and TRBJ1-2; tentative D call: TRBD1 (5 bases). The CDR3 totals 13 residues. V was trimmed by 5 bases and J by 3 bases, leaving 10 bases between them. Germline CDR1 is MNHEY and CDR2 is SVGAGI. CDR3 coding DNA: TGTGCCAGCAGTCGGACACCCGACTATGGCTACACCTTC. It is translated as CASSRTPDYGYTF.

DNA of the CDR3: TGTGCCAGCAGCCCTAGCACAGATACGCAGTATTTT. Encoded protein: CASSPSTDTQYF. This sequence joins TRBV5-4 and TRBJ2-3; D not resolved. The CDR3 totals 12 residues. The germline V gene has CDR1 SGHNT and CDR2 YYREEE (reference sequence). V was shortened by 4 bases and J by 0 bases, with 3 bases between the two germline ends.